This T cell receptor beta chain was recovered during a study of blood T cell repertoires in COVID-19. Study-wide context: Donors in the United States, Italy and Spain gave samples during acute or convalescent COVID-19. The analysed material was cDNA or gDNA that came from T cells, B-cell-depleted T cells, or PBMCs.

CDR1 is SGDLS and CDR2 is YYNGEE in the germline V gene. Trimming removed 4 bases from V and 7 bases from J, with 5 bases in between. This CDR3 has 11 amino acids. In the original processing: Cell counts per sample came from amplifying reference gene primers. Libraries were prepared by immunoSEQ multiplex PCR; TCRdb keeps only in-frame clonotypes and omits some of them. From that table come the V and J calls and clone size; the DNA was used to work out D and trimming. The data show 200,000 to 250,000 clones, 85% to 90% seen once. The source material was peripheral blood. The chain carries TRBV9 and TRBJ2-2; D remains ambiguous. This clonotype was obtained from a woman between 50 and 59 years old with acute or convalescent COVID-19. The DNA for the CDR3 is TGTGCCAGCAGCTCTCGCGGGGAGCTGTTTTTT. Its translation is CASSSRGELFF.